This T cell receptor beta chain comes out of a study of T-cell reconstitution after alpha-beta-depleted transplantation in children listed by TCRdb under 2016. In the study overall: Using TCR repertoire profiling, the study followed T-cell immune reconstitution in a quantitative way in children after TCRalphabeta/CD19-depleted allogeneic hematopoietic cell transplantation. The research as a whole found: The high TCRbeta diversity at day 60 in some patients was ascribed to recipient T cells and intrathymic progenitors that had survived conditioning. Hyperexpanded clone frequencies declined over subsequent months; after one year, T-cell counts and TCRbeta diversity were mostly attributed to newly produced T cells. Apparently early alphabetaT-cell count recovery about two months after transplant reportedly relied on only several hundred rapidly expanded clones derived from non-depleted graft cells.

Remarks on this clonotype: No cognate antigen has been identified for it. No clone much larger than this one lies a single base away; base qualities are absent.

The library came from PCR. TCRdb shows the sequencer as Illumina HiSeq 2500. TCR libraries were prepared with molecular barcoding, using unique molecular identifiers to normalize TCRbeta repertoire quantification. The raw public data were reprocessed by TCRdb itself: fastp quality trimming at Q25, MiXCR clonotype calling, in-frame beta chains only. Each CDR3 protein appears once, grouped with its most common genes and DNA. The sample yields a few hundred thousand distinct CDR3 sequences; around 27% were counted once. About 35% of the sample goes to the ten largest clones. Sample treatment or condition, as interpreted from the label and publication: allogeneic hematopoietic cell transplantation with graft depleted of TCRalphabeta T cells and CD19 B cells. The children who served as transplant recipients had been given grafts of TCRalphabeta/CD19-depleted allogeneic hematopoietic cells. This specimen was PBMCs, taken before TCRalphabeta/CD19-depleted stem cell transplant. This receptor was identified in a boy younger than two with Wiskott-Aldrich syndrome, due to receive a stem cell transplant.

The CDR3 protein: CASSLDLYRGEGYTF. The nucleotide sequence is TGTGCCAGCAGCTTAGATCTGTACAGGGGTGAGGGCTACACCTTC. The chain couples TRBV11-2 to TRBJ1-2; the junction holds 7 bases that match TRBD1. Looking up the germline V gene yields CDR1 SGHAT and CDR2 FQNNGV. The CDR3 runs 15 residues from the cysteine to the phenylalanine. Of all the DNA, just the CDR3 is kept, 45 bases in frame from base 1. The junction shows trimming of 0 bases on V and 8 bases on J, and the gene matches do not reach 9 bases of it. The CDR3, completed at both ends by the reference TRBV11-2 and TRBJ1-2 genes, gives the full variable domain EAGVAQSPRYKIIEKRQSVAFWCNPISGHATLYWYQQILGQGPKLLIQFQNNGVVDDSQLPKDRFSAERLKGVDSTLKIQPAKLEDSAVYLCASSLDLYRGEGYTFGSGTRLTVV.